One sample yielded the 29 T cell receptor beta chains listed below, sequenced in a study of T cells after yellow fever vaccination. TCRdb independently ran MiXCR on the 5' RACE reads; one entry per CDR3 protein. In the table there are tens of thousands of distinct CDR3 sequences, approximately 6% of which are singletons. Source: PBMCs, either bulk or a sorted T-cell subset (CD4+, CD8+, memory, or dextramer-sorted; not recorded which), taken on the day of the yellow fever booster vaccination. Receptors were obtained from a man aged 18 to 35 who received the YFV17D yellow fever vaccine.

The V and J genes are TRBV29-1 and TRBJ2-7; either TRBD1 or TRBD2 may fit D (5 bases each). V was pared by 3 bases and J by 3 bases, with 18 bases between. Germline values: CDR1 SQVTM, CDR2 ANQGSEA. CDR3 length: 15 amino acids. DNA of the CDR3: TGCAGCGTTGATCCGCCCCGGGGACCCGGCTACGAGCAGTACGTC. Translation: CSVDPPRGPGYEQYV.

This clonotype was counted ten times or more. The chain recombines TRBV29-1 with TRBJ2-2; maybe TRBD1 (6 bases). Trimming took 0 bases from V and 5 from J, leaving 19 bases between them. Germline CDR1 and CDR2: SQVTM and ANQGSEA. CDR3 length: 17 amino acids. CDR3 residues: CSVEDRPRRGWTGELFF. The CDR3 DNA reads TGCAGCGTTGAAGATCGCCCGAGAAGGGGGTGGACCGGGGAGCTGTTTTTT.

In its sample, this clonotype was seen many times. The rearrangement links TRBV5-1 to TRBJ2-7; 11 positions agree with TRBD1. Germline CDR1 and CDR2: SGHRS and YFSETQ. J lost 6 bases, V lost 1 base, and 6 bases had no gene match. This CDR3 region has 15 residues. This CDR3 is CASSLFGQGAGEQYF. The CDR3 coding sequence is TGCGCCAGCAGCTTGTTCGGACAGGGGGCCGGCGAGCAGTACTTC.

The CDR3 sequence is CASSLETSVLGQAAVYGYTF. CDR3 coding DNA: TGTGCCAGCAGTTTAGAGACGAGTGTCCTAGGACAGGCAGCTGTCTATGGCTACACCTTC. The rearrangement uses TRBV12-3 or TRBV12-4 and TRBJ1-2; TRBD1 matches 7 bases. The V segment lost 1 base and the J segment 4 bases; nucleotides outside the gene matches: 21. The CDR3 length is 20 residues.

In this sample, this clonotype turned up a few times. The rearrangement links TRBV5-5 to TRBJ1-2; possibly TRBD1 for D (6 bases). Germline V lookup: CDR1 SGHKS, CDR2 YYEKEE (reference sequence). The CDR3 has 12 amino acids. V was pared by 7 bases and J by 5 bases, with 12 bases between. The CDR3 reads CASEQGRYGYTF. CDR3 in DNA: TGTGCCAGCGAACAGGGCCGGTATGGCTACACCTTC. Drawing the rest from reference TRBV5-5 and TRBJ1-2, the complete variable domain is DAGVTQSPTHLIKTRGQQVTLRCSPISGHKSVSWYQQVLGQGPQFIFQYYEKEERGRGNFPDRFSARQFPNYSSELNVNALLLGDSALYLCASEQGRYGYTFGSGTRLTVV.

This clonotype was recorded at least ten times. The chain employs TRBV6-5 and TRBJ2-3; D possibly corresponds to TRBD2 (6 bases). Germline V CDR1 and CDR2: MNHEY, SVGAGI. The CDR3 has 15 residues. Trimming removed 2 bases at V and 8 bases at J, with 17 bases between. CDR3 bases: TGTGCCAGCAGTTACGCGGGGCCCTTCGTGAGTACGCAGTATTTT. It specifies CASSYAGPFVSTQYF.

There are a few counts of this clonotype. The chain has TRBV7-3 and TRBJ2-3; D perhaps matches TRBD2 (6 bases). Trimming took off 3 bases at V and 2 bases at J, with 12 bases between the two ends. Germline-derived CDR1 and CDR2 are SGHTA and FQGTGA. The CDR3 runs 15 residues. The CDR3 region has the DNA TGTGCCAGCAGCTTTGACGGGGGAATCACAGATACGCAGTATTTT. Amino acids: CASSFDGGITDTQYF.

This clonotype has ten or more counts. The J gene is TRBJ1-5, the V gene TRBV6-2 or TRBV6-3; unclear D gene. Trimming pared 1 base from V and 2 bases from J, leaving 9 bases between. The CDR3 contains 15 residues. Germline-derived CDR1 and CDR2 are MNHEY and SVGEGT. CDR3 coding DNA: TGTGCCAGCAGTTACTGGGGAGTGGGCAATCAGCCCCAGCATTTT. Amino acids: CASSYWGVGNQPQHF.

This clonotype was seen repeatedly, ten times or more. The chain combines TRBV3-1 with TRBJ1-5; no reliable D call. The germline gives CDR1 LGHDT, CDR2 YNNKEL (reference sequence). This CDR3 is 14 amino acids long. V dropped 3 bases and J dropped 4 bases, with 10 bases sitting between them. CDR3 loop: CASSHRVINQPQHF. CDR3 in DNA: TGTGCCAGCAGCCATCGAGTTATTAATCAGCCCCAGCATTTT.

This clonotype has only a few counts. The chain uses TRBV4-3 and TRBJ2-5; TRBD1 is a possible D gene (6 bases). This CDR3 has 16 amino acids. Trimming took off 4 bases at V and 5 bases at J, with 20 bases between the two ends. Germline CDR1 and CDR2: LGHNA and YSLEER. The CDR3 here is CASSRSPTGETETQYF. As DNA, the CDR3 is TGCGCCAGCAGCCGGTCTCCGACAGGAGAGACGGAGACCCAGTACTTC.

This clonotype occurred many times. This chain links TRBV4-3 with TRBJ2-7, with D perhaps TRBD1 (5 bases). V was clipped by 0 bases and J by 2 bases, with 5 bases between them. The CDR3 is 13 residues long. Per the germline V gene, CDR1 is LGHNA and CDR2 is YSLEER. This chain's CDR3 is CASSQEDTYEQYV. The CDR3, as DNA: TGCGCCAGCAGCCAAGAGGACACCTACGAGCAGTACGTC.

The chain recombines TRBV7-2 with TRBJ2-2; tentatively, D is TRBD2 (5 bases). This CDR3 is 17 amino acids long. Germline V gene data show CDR1 as SGHTA and CDR2 as FQGNSA. V dropped 3 bases and J dropped 8 bases, with 22 bases sitting between them. The CDR3 here is CASSFDYPRPSLGELFF. The CDR3 region has the DNA TGTGCCAGCAGCTTTGACTACCCCCGGCCCTCATTGGGGGAGCTGTTTTTT.

The sample holds a few counts of this clonotype. The chain employs TRBV20-1 and TRBJ2-1; TRBD1 matches at 11 bases. Germline loops: CDR1 DFQATT, CDR2 SNEGSKA (reference sequence). CDR3 length: 15 residues. With V trimmed by 6 bases and J by 5 bases, 9 bases remained unmatched. Here the CDR3 DNA reads TGCAGTGCCTGGTATCCGGGACAGGGGGACAATGAGCAGTTCTTC. This codes for CSAWYPGQGDNEQFF.

The rearrangement links TRBV5-5 to TRBJ2-5; D gene ambiguous. The germline CDR1 and CDR2 sequences are SGHKS and YYEKEE (reference sequence). V was clipped by 0 bases and J by 1 base, with 7 bases between them. The CDR3 consists of 14 residues. The CDR3 region is CASSLGHIQETQYF. The CDR3 nucleotides read TGTGCCAGCAGCTTGGGCCATATCCAAGAGACCCAGTACTTC.

The table lists this clonotype with a few counts. The V call is TRBV28, the J call TRBJ2-7, with TRBD2 matching 13 bases. Per germline, CDR1 MDHEN and CDR2 SYDVKM. CDR3 length: 19 residues. With V trimmed by 5 bases and J by 2 bases, 15 bases remained unmatched. The CDR3: CASSHLTSGGLRWPYEQYV. Written as DNA, the CDR3 is TGTGCCAGCAGTCACCTGACTAGCGGGGGGCTCCGTTGGCCCTACGAGCAGTACGTC.

This clonotype has a count of ten or more. CDR3 residues: CASSLGTGAAEAFF. The CDR3 nucleotides are TGTGCCAGCAGTTTAGGGACAGGGGCCGCTGAAGCTTTCTTT. The V and J genes are TRBV12-3 or TRBV12-4 and TRBJ1-1; TRBD1 agrees at 9 bases. V lost 1 base to trimming and J lost 6 bases; unmatched junction nucleotides: 3. The CDR3 extends over 14 amino acids.

The chain has TRBV5-6 and TRBJ2-1; 8 bases align to TRBD2. This CDR3 has 15 residues. V trimming: 4 bases; J trimming: 4 bases; junction bases outside the gene matches: 7. The germline CDR1 and CDR2 sequences are SGHDT and YYEEEE. The CDR3 DNA reads TGTGCCAGCAGCGCCGGGGGGGGCGCTTACAATGAGCAGTTCTTC. This translates into CASSAGGGAYNEQFF. Filled out from reference TRBV5-6 and TRBJ2-1, the complete variable domain reads DAGVTQSPTHLIKTRGQQVTLRCSPKSGHDTVSWYQQALGQGPQFIFQYYEEEERQRGNFPDRFSGHQFPNYSSELNVNALLLGDSALYLCASSAGGGAYNEQFFGPGTRLTVL.

This clonotype showed up many times. The V and J genes are TRBV7-9 and TRBJ2-1; the D gene is possibly TRBD1 (6 bases). V was trimmed by 2 bases and J by 5 bases, leaving 7 bases between them. CDR1 is SEHNR and CDR2 is FQNEAQ in the germline V gene (reference sequence). CDR3 size: 13 residues. DNA of the CDR3: TGTGCCAGCAGCTTACCAGGGGACAATGAGCAGTTCTTC. It is translated as CASSLPGDNEQFF.

This clonotype was seen repeatedly, ten times or more. V usage is TRBV27 and J usage is TRBJ2-1; D is perhaps TRBD2 (6 bases). CDR3 length: 14 amino acids. Trimming stripped 8 bases from V and 0 bases from J, with 11 bases between. Germline V gene lookup returns CDR1 MNHEY and CDR2 SMNVEV (reference sequence). The CDR3: CASGRTSSYNEQFF. The CDR3 bases are TGTGCCAGCGGGAGGACAAGCTCCTACAATGAGCAGTTCTTC.

The chain links TRBV7-9 to TRBJ1-5, with 8 positions matching TRBD1. The CDR3 has 14 amino acids. Looked up from germline, CDR1 is SEHNR and CDR2 is FQNEAQ (reference sequence). V gave up 3 bases and J gave up 3 bases; unmatched junction bases: 1. The CDR3 DNA sequence: TGTGCCAGCAGCTTGACAGGGGCCAATCAGCCCCAGCATTTT. Translation gives CASSLTGANQPQHF. Using reference TRBV7-9 and TRBJ1-5 for the parts outside the CDR3, the full variable domain is DTGVSQNPRHKITKRGQNVTFRCDPISEHNRLYWYRQTLGQGPEFLTYFQNEAQLEKSRLLSDRFSAERPKGSFSTLEIQRTEQGDSAMYLCASSLTGANQPQHFGDGTRLSIL.

This clonotype occurred many times. The chain has TRBV12-3 or TRBV12-4 and TRBJ1-4; TRBD1 might be the D (6 bases). The V end was cut by 5 bases, the J end by 8 bases, with 21 bases between. CDR3 length equals 16 residues. This chain's CDR3 is CASSPARGRRTEKLFF. For the CDR3, the DNA is TGTGCCAGCAGTCCCGCCAGGGGCAGGCGGACAGAAAAACTGTTTTTT.

This clonotype was detected a few times. The CDR3 DNA reads TGTGCCAGCAGCCCTACAGGGTCCGGCAAAAACATTCAGTACTTC. This codes for CASSPTGSGKNIQYF. V is TRBV11-2 and J is TRBJ2-4, with D tentatively TRBD1 (6 bases). Per the germline V gene, CDR1 is SGHAT and CDR2 is FQNNGV. There are 15 residues in the CDR3. The ends were cut back, 5 bases at V and 3 bases at J, with 14 bases in the middle. The full variable domain, its missing parts supplied by reference TRBV11-2 and TRBJ2-4, is EAGVAQSPRYKIIEKRQSVAFWCNPISGHATLYWYQQILGQGPKLLIQFQNNGVVDDSQLPKDRFSAERLKGVDSTLKIQPAKLEDSAVYLCASSPTGSGKNIQYFGAGTRLSVL.

The table lists this clonotype with a few counts. The gene calls are TRBV27 and TRBJ1-1, with 7 bases matching TRBD1. Germline lookup yields CDR1 MNHEY and CDR2 SMNVEV (reference sequence). Unmatched junction bases numbered 14, after V lost 4 bases and J lost 6 bases. The CDR3 totals 16 residues. CDR3 sequence reads: CASSSNLGGGLAEAFF. The CDR3 coding sequence is TGTGCCAGCAGTTCCAACCTAGGAGGGGGCTTGGCTGAAGCTTTCTTT.

The chain combines TRBV4-2 with TRBJ1-1; D is unclear. Germline V gene data show CDR1 as LGHNA and CDR2 as YNFKEQ. Trimming took off 9 bases at V and 4 bases at J, with 9 bases between the two ends. The CDR3 sequence is 11 residues long. CDR3 amino acids: CASNTGTEAFF. As DNA, the CDR3 is TGTGCCAGTAATACGGGCACTGAAGCTTTCTTT.

This clonotype was counted ten times or more. This chain links TRBV20-1 with TRBJ1-3; D uncertain. Trimming stripped 6 bases from V and 0 bases from J, with 12 bases between. Germline V gene lookup returns CDR1 DFQATT and CDR2 SNEGSKA (reference sequence). This CDR3 comprises 14 residues. CDR3 loop: CSAPGRDSGNTIYF. DNA of the CDR3: TGCAGTGCCCCAGGCAGAGACTCTGGAAACACCATATATTTT.

The genes are TRBV19 and TRBJ2-7; no clear D gene. The CDR3 length is 13 residues. CDR1 is LNHDA and CDR2 is SQIVND in the germline V gene (reference sequence). V lost 3 bases, J lost 5 bases, and 11 bases lay in between. CDR3 residues: CASSISTNHEQYF. In DNA, the CDR3 is TGTGCCAGTAGTATTTCCACCAACCACGAGCAGTACTTC.

This clonotype was counted ten times or more. This CDR3 is CASSSVFRGGRGVIQYF. The CDR3 DNA follows: TGTGCCAGCAGTTCTGTCTTCAGGGGGGGGAGGGGAGTCATTCAGTACTTC. The chain carries TRBV12-3 or TRBV12-4 and TRBJ2-4; D tentatively fits TRBD1 or TRBD2 (7 bases each). The V gene lost 4 bases and the J gene lost 9 bases, with 25 bases spanning the gap. The CDR3 sequence is 17 residues long.

The rearrangement joins TRBV7-9 to TRBJ1-1; tentatively, D is TRBD1 (5 bases). CDR3 length equals 13 residues. The V end was cut by 5 bases, the J end by 4 bases, with 11 bases between. Germline values: CDR1 SEHNR, CDR2 FQNEAQ (reference sequence). The CDR3: CASSPDQGTEAFF. The CDR3 DNA sequence: TGTGCCAGCAGCCCGGACCAGGGCACTGAAGCTTTCTTT. Full variable domain (missing parts from reference TRBV7-9 and TRBJ1-1): DTGVSQNPRHKITKRGQNVTFRCDPISEHNRLYWYRQTLGQGPEFLTYFQNEAQLEKSRLLSDRFSAERPKGSFSTLEIQRTEQGDSAMYLCASSPDQGTEAFFGQGTRLTVV.

The chain recombines TRBV27 with TRBJ2-7; 7 bases agree with TRBD1. Looked up from germline, CDR1 is MNHEY and CDR2 is SMNVEV (reference sequence). The V and J ends lost 2 bases and 2 bases, in that order; junction bases with no gene match: 0. The CDR3 is 13 residues long. CDR3 amino acids: CASSLGTAYEQYF. The CDR3 nucleotides read TGTGCCAGCAGTTTAGGGACAGCCTACGAGCAGTACTTC.